This is a list of T cell receptor beta chains from one sample in a study of control samples from healthy donors and cancer patients. Measured with immunoSEQ multiplex PCR; TCRdb has only the in-frame clones, and not every one. This table has approximately 140,000 clones, roughly 91% appearing once. The material sequenced was PBMCs. The source of these receptors is a man aged 50 or older with head and neck cancer. Each CDR3 is given with its conserved first and last residue. A D gene is named only where the DNA matches it firmly. Expanded clones get a size class; other rows say once, few or many, or leave the size out.

cdr3_nt,cdr3_aa,j_call,clone_size,v_call,d_call
TGTGCCAGCTCACCACCCCTACTGAGACCAGAGGGGTTTAATCAGCCCCAGCATTTT,CASSPPLLRPEGFNQPQHF,TRBJ1-5,-,TRBV18,-
TGTGCCAGCAGCTTAGCGCGGGGGGATGATGAGCAGTTCTTC,CASSLARGDDEQFF,TRBJ2-1,-,TRBV7-9,TRBD2
TGCGCCAGCAGTCGGACGGCGCTTAGCGCAGATACGCAGTATTTT,CASSRTALSADTQYF,TRBJ2-3,-,TRBV10-2,-
TGTGCCAGCAGTGTGTTTACCGGACTGCAAGAGACCCAGTACTTC,CASSVFTGLQETQYF,TRBJ2-5,-,TRBV2,-
TGTGCCAGCAGCCGACAGGGACAGGCCACCGGGGAGCTGTTTTTT,CASSRQGQATGELFF,TRBJ2-2,-,TRBV4-2,TRBD1
TGTGCCAGCAGCTTGGCCCAGCGCCTGAGGGCTGAAGCTTTCTTT,CASSLAQRLRAEAFF,TRBJ1-1,-,TRBV5-6,-
TGCGCCAGCAGCTCCCGGACTAGCGGGACGTTCAATGAGCAGTTCTTC,CASSSRTSGTFNEQFF,TRBJ2-1,-,TRBV5-1,TRBD2
TGTGCCAGCAGTCCACGGACAGGGGTTAATGAAAAACTGTTTTTT,CASSPRTGVNEKLFF,TRBJ1-4,-,TRBV27,TRBD1
TGCGCCAGCAGCTTTTTAAGGGGAGAGACCCAGTACTTC,CASSFLRGETQYF,TRBJ2-5,-,TRBV5-1,-
TGTGCCAGCAGCCTAGACGCGGGGGGGTCCTACAATGAGCAGTTCTTC,CASSLDAGGSYNEQFF,TRBJ2-1,-,TRBV7-9,TRBD2
TGTGCCAGCAGCTCAACCGGGACTAGCGGGAGAAATGAGCAGTTCTTC,CASSSTGTSGRNEQFF,TRBJ2-1,-,TRBV11-2,TRBD2
TGTGCCAGCAGCCAAGAGGGTGTGCGGATTACTGGGGATACGCAGTATTTT,CASSQEGVRITGDTQYF,TRBJ2-3,-,TRBV7-9,-
TGCGCCAGCAGCTTGGGACTAGCGTCCTACAATGAGCAGTTCTTC,CASSLGLASYNEQFF,TRBJ2-1,few,TRBV5-1,TRBD2
TGCGCCAGCAGTGAGTATGGGACAGGGACTATAGACGTCTACAATGAGCAGTTCTTC,CASSEYGTGTIDVYNEQFF,TRBJ2-1,-,TRBV10-2,TRBD1
TGCGCCAGCAGCTTGGCCGGGCAGGGCCAGGGCTATGGCTACACCTTC,CASSLAGQGQGYGYTF,TRBJ1-2,-,TRBV5-1,-
TGTGCCAGCAGCCTCGGGACTAGCGGCTACTACGAGCAGTACTTC,CASSLGTSGYYEQYF,TRBJ2-7,-,TRBV11-2,TRBD2
TGTGCCAGCAGTTCTTGGACTGGGCCCTACGAGCAGTACTTC,CASSSWTGPYEQYF,TRBJ2-7,-,TRBV6-5,-
TGTGCCAGCAGCGGGGTAGAGGGGGGAGAGACCCAGTACTTC,CASSGVEGGETQYF,TRBJ2-5,-,TRBV5-6,-
TGTGCCAGCAGTTACTCAGGTCTCCGGGACGCTAAAAACATTCAGTACTTC,CASSYSGLRDAKNIQYF,TRBJ2-4,once,TRBV6-2/TRBV6-3,-
TGTGCCAGCAGTTACTCGACAGCCTCTTCTTACGAGCAGTACTTC,CASSYSTASSYEQYF,TRBJ2-7,-,TRBV6-5,-
TGTGCCAGCAGCTTAAACAGGGATCAGCCCCAGCATTTT,CASSLNRDQPQHF,TRBJ1-5,many,TRBV12-3/TRBV12-4,-
TGTGCCAGCAGCTTAAGGACGGGTCTGTACGAGCAGTACTTC,CASSLRTGLYEQYF,TRBJ2-7,-,TRBV7-8,-
TGTGCCAGCAGTTACTCGATCGGGGGCGTTGGGACCCAGTACTTC,CASSYSIGGVGTQYF,TRBJ2-5,-,TRBV6-5,-
TGTGCCAGCAGTGGGGGGGGAGAGACCCAGTACTTC,CASSGGGETQYF,TRBJ2-5,-,TRBV25-1,TRBD2
TGTGCCAGCAGTTTTCACAGTAATTCACCCCTCCACTTT,CASSFHSNSPLHF,TRBJ1-6,few,TRBV28,-
TGTGCCAGTACAGCTCCGGGGAGGAACGTTGGAAAACTGTTTTTT,CASTAPGRNVGKLFF,TRBJ1-4,once,TRBV19,-
TGTGCCAGCACGGGCTCCTACAATGAGCAGTTCTTC,CASTGSYNEQFF,TRBJ2-1,-,TRBV6-5,-
TGTGCCAGCAGTTACTCGTACACAACTAATGAAAAACTGTTTTTT,CASSYSYTTNEKLFF,TRBJ1-4,-,TRBV6-5,-
TGTGCCAGCAGCTCTCCGGGCTCTTACGCTGAAGCTTTCTTT,CASSSPGSYAEAFF,TRBJ1-1,once,TRBV7-9,-
TGTGCCAGTAGTATACCCCTCCTACTAGCGGGAGGGCCGTGGCAGTACTTC,CASSIPLLLAGGPWQYF,TRBJ2-7,-,TRBV19,TRBD2
TGTGCCAGCAGCGGCCGATATGAGCAGAACACTGAAGCTTTCTTT,CASSGRYEQNTEAFF,TRBJ1-1,-,TRBV3-1/TRBV3-2,-
TGTGCCACCTGTCGGACAGGGGGCACCGGGGAGCTGTTTTTT,CATCRTGGTGELFF,TRBJ2-2,-,TRBV24-1,TRBD1
TGTGCCAGCAGTTACTCCGGGACAGGGTTGATTGGCGAGCAGTACTTC,CASSYSGTGLIGEQYF,TRBJ2-7,once,TRBV6-5,TRBD1
TGTGCCAGCTCACCACCTTACTCGAACACTGAAGCTTTCTTT,CASSPPYSNTEAFF,TRBJ1-1,once,TRBV18,-
TGCGCCAGCAGCCAAAGTACGGATCAGCCCCAGCATTTT,CASSQSTDQPQHF,TRBJ1-5,-,TRBV4-1,-
TGTGCCAGCAGTGTCCTCCGTAGGAACACTGAAGCTTTCTTT,CASSVLRRNTEAFF,TRBJ1-1,-,TRBV28,-